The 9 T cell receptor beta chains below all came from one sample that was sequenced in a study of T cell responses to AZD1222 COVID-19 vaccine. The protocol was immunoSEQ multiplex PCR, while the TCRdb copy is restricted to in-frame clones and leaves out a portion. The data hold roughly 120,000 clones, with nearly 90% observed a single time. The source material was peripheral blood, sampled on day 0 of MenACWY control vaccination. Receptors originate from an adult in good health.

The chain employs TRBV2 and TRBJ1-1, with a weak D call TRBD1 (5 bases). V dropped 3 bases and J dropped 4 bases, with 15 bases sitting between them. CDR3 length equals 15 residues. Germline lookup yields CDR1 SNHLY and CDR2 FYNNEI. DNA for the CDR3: TGTGCCAGCAGTGAGAGGGCCATCGGGGGCACTGAAGCTTTCTTT. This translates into CASSERAIGGTEAFF.

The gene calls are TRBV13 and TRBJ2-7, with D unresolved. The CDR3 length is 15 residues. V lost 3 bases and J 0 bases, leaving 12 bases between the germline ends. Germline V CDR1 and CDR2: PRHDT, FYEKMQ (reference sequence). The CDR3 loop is CASSFWAPSSYEQYF. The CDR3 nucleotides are TGTGCCAGCAGCTTTTGGGCTCCTAGCTCCTACGAGCAGTACTTC. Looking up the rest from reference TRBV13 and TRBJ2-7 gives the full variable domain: AAGVIQSPRHLIKEKRETATLKCYPIPRHDTVYWYQQGPGQDPQFLISFYEKMQSDKGSIPDRFSAQQFSDYHSELNMSSLELGDSALYFCASSFWAPSSYEQYFGPGTRLTVT.

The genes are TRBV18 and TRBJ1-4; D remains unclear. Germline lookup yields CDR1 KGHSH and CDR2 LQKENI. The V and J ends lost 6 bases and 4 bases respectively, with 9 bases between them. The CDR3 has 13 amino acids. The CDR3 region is CASSPSYNEKLFF. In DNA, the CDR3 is TGTGCCAGCTCTCCCAGTTATAATGAAAAACTGTTTTTT.

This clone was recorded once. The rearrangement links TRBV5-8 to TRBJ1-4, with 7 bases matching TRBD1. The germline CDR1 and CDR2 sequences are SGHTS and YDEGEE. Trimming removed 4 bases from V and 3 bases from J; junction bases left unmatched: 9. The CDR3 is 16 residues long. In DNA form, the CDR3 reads TGTGCCAGCAGCCCCTCCGACAGGGCGGCTAATGAAAAACTGTTTTTT. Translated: CASSPSDRAANEKLFF.

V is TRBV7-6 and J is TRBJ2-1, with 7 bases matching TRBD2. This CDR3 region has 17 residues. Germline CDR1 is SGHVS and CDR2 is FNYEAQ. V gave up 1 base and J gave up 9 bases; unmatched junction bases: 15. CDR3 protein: CASSLDGEGGPRVEQFF. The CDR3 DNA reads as TGTGCCAGCAGCTTAGACGGGGAGGGAGGCCCTAGGGTTGAGCAGTTCTTC. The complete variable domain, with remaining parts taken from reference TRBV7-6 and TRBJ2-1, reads GAGVSQSPRYKVTKRGQDVALRCDPISGHVSLYWYRQALGQGPEFLTYFNYEAQQDKSGLPNDRFSAERPEGSISTLTIQRTEQRDSAMYRCASSLDGEGGPRVEQFFGPGTRLTVL.

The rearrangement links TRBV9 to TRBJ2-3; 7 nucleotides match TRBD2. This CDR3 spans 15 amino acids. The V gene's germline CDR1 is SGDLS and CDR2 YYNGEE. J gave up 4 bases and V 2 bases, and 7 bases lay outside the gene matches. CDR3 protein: CASSVTGGGPDTQYF. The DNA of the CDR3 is TGTGCCAGCAGCGTGACGGGAGGAGGGCCAGATACGCAGTATTTT.

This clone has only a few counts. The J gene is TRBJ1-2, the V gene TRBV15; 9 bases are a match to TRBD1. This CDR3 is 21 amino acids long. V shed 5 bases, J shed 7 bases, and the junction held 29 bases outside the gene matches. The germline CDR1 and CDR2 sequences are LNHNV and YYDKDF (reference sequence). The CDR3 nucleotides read TGTGCCACCAGCGGACGAAACAGGGGGCTTCTAAAACAAAACCAATCGCGTGGCTACACCTTC. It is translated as CATSGRNRGLLKQNQSRGYTF.

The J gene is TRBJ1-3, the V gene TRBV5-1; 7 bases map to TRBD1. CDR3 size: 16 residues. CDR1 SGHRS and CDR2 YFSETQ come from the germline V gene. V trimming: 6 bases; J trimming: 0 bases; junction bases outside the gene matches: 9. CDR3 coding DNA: TGCGCCAGCACATGGGACAGCCCGAACTCTGGAAACACCATATATTTT. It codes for CASTWDSPNSGNTIYF.

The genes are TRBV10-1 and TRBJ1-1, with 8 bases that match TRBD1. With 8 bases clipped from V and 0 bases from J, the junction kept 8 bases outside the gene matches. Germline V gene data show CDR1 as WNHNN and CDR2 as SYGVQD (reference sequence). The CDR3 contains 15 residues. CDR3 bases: TGCGCCAGCGGGGGGGGACAGGATCTGAACACTGAAGCTTTCTTT. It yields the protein CASGGGQDLNTEAFF.